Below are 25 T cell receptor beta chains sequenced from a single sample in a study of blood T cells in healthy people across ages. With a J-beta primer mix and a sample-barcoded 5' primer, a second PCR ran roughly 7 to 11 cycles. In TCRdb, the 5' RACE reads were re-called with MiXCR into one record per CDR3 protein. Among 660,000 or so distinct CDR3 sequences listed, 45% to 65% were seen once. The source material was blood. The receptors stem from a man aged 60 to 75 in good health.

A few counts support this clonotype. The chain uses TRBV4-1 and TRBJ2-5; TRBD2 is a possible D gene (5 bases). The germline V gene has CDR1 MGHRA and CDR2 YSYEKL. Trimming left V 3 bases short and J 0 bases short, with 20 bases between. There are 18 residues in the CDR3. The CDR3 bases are TGCGCCAGCAGCCAGGCTCCGCTGACTACAAACAACCAAGAGACCCAGTACTTC. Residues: CASSQAPLTTNNQETQYF.

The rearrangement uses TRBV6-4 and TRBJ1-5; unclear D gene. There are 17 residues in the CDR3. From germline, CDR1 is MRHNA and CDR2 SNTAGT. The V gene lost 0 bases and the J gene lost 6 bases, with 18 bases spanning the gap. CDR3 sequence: CASSDSRPFGHGQPQHF. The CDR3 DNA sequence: TGTGCCAGCAGTGACTCGAGGCCGTTTGGTCACGGTCAGCCCCAGCATTTT.

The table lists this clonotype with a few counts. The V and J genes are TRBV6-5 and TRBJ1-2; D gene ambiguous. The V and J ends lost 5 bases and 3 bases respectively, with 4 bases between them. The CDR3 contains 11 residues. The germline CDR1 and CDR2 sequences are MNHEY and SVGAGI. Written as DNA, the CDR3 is TGTGCCAGCAGTGACCACTATGGCTACACCTTC. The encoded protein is CASSDHYGYTF.

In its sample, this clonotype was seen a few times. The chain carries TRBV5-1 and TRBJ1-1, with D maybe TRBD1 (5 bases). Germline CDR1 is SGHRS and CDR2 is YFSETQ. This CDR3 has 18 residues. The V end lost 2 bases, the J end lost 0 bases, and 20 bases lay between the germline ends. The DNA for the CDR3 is TGCGCCAGCAGCTTATCCGGGGGTGGCGGTTGGATGAACACTGAAGCTTTCTTT. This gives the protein CASSLSGGGGWMNTEAFF.

CDR3: CSASPPTGVNEKLFF. CDR3 sequence (DNA): TGCAGTGCTAGCCCCCCGACAGGGGTTAATGAAAAACTGTTTTTT. This chain uses TRBV20-1 with TRBJ1-4; 8 bases map to TRBD1. The CDR3 consists of 15 residues. Germline CDR1 reads DFQATT; CDR2 reads SNEGSKA (reference sequence). V lost 3 bases to trimming and J lost 4 bases; unmatched junction nucleotides: 7.

The CDR3 DNA is TGCAGTGCTAGGGCTGCCGGAAGGTGGGAGCTGTTTTTT. It is translated as CSARAAGRWELFF. The gene calls are TRBV20-1 and TRBJ2-2; D ambiguous. Germline V gene lookup returns CDR1 DFQATT and CDR2 SNEGSKA (reference sequence). The CDR3 covers 13 residues. V was trimmed by 3 bases and J by 9 bases, leaving 14 bases between them.

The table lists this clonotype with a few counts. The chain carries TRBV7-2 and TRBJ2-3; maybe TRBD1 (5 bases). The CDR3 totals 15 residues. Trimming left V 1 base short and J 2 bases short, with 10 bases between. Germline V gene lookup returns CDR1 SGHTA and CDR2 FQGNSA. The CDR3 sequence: CASSLDGRDTDTQYF. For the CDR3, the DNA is TGTGCCAGCAGCTTAGACGGCAGGGACACAGATACGCAGTATTTT.

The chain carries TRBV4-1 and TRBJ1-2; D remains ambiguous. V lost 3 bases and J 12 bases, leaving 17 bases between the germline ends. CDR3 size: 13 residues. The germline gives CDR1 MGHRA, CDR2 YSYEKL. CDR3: CASSQIYVAPHTF. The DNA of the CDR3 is TGCGCCAGCAGCCAGATCTATGTAGCCCCCCACACCTTC.

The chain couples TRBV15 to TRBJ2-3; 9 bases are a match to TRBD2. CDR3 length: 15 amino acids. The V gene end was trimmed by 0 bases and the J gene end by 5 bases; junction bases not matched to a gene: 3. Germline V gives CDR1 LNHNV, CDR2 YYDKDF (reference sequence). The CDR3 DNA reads TGTGCCACCAGCAGAGAGCGGGGGGGCGGAGATACGCAGTATTTT. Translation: CATSRERGGGDTQYF.

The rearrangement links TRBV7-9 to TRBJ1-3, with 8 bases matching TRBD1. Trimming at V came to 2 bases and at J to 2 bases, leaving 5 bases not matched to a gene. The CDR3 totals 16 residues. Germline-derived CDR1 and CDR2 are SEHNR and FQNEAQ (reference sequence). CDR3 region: CASSLSQGAAGNTIYF. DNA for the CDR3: TGTGCCAGCAGCTTATCGCAGGGGGCGGCTGGAAACACCATATATTTT.

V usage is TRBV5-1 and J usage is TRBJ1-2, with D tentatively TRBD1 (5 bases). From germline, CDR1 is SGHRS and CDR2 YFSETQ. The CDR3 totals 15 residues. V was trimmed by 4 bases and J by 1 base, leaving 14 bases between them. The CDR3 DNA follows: TGCGCCAGCAGCACCCTGGACGGGGGTAACTATGGCTACACCTTC. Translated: CASSTLDGGNYGYTF.

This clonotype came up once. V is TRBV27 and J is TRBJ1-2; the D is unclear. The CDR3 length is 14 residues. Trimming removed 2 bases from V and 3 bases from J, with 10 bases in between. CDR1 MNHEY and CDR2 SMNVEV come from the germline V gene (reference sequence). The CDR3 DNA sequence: TGTGCCAGCAGTTTAAATCGGTTTGACTATGGCTACACCTTC. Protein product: CASSLNRFDYGYTF.

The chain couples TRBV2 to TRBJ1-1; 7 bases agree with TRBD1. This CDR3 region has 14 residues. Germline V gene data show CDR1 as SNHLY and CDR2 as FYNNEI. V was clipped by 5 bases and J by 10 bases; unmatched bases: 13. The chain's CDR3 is CASSPDRQGGGAFF. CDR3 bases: TGTGCCAGCAGTCCAGACCGACAGGGTGGTGGAGCTTTCTTT.

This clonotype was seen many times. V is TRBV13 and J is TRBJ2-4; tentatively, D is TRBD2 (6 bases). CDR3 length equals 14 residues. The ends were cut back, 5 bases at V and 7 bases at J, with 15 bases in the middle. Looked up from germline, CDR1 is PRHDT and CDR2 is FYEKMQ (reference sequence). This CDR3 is CASSTKGLGNIQYF. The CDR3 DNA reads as TGTGCCAGCAGCACCAAGGGACTCGGTAACATTCAGTACTTC.

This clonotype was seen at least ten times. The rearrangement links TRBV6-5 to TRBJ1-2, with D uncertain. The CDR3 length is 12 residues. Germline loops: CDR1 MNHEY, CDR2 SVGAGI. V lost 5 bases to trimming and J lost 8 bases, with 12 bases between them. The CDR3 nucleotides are TGTGCCAGCAGTAACCAAGGAAGCGGCTACACCTTC. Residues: CASSNQGSGYTF.

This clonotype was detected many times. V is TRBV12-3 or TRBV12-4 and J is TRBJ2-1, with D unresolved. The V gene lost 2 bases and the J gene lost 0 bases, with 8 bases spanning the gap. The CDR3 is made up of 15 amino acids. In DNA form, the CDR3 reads TGTGCCAGCAGTTTATCGGGCAGCTCCTACAATGAGCAGTTCTTC. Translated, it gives CASSLSGSSYNEQFF.

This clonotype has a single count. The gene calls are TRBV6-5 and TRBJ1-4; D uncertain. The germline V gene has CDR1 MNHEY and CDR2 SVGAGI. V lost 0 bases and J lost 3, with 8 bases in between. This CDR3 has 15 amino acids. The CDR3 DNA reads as TGTGCCAGCAGTTACTCTCGAGACGCTAATGAAAAACTGTTTTTT. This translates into CASSYSRDANEKLFF.

CDR3 sequence (DNA): TGTGCCAGCTCACCAGGGGAAGACTATGGCTACACCTTC. It specifies CASSPGEDYGYTF. This chain joins TRBV18 and TRBJ1-2; D ambiguous. The CDR3 runs 13 residues. The V end was cut by 2 bases, the J end by 3 bases, with 7 bases between. In germline, CDR1 is KGHSH, CDR2 LQKENI. The full variable domain, with the rest looked up from reference TRBV18 and TRBJ1-2, is NAGVMQNPRHLVRRRGQEARLRCSPMKGHSHVYWYRQLPEEGLKFMVYLQKENIIDESGMPKERFSAEFPKEGPSILRIQQVVRGDSAAYFCASSPGEDYGYTFGSGTRLTVV.

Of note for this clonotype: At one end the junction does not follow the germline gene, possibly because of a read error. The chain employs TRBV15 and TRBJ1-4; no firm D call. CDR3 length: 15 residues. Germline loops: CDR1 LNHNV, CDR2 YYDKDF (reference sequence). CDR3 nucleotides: TGTGCCACCAGCAGATTACTAACAACCAATGAAAAACTGTTTTTT. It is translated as CATSRLLTTNEKLFF.

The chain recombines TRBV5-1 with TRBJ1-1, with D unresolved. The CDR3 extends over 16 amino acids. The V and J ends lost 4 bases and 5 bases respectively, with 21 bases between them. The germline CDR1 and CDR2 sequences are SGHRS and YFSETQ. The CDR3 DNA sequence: TGCGCCAGCAGCAGGGATAAGACCGGGTGGAATACTGAAGCTTTCTTT. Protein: CASSRDKTGWNTEAFF.

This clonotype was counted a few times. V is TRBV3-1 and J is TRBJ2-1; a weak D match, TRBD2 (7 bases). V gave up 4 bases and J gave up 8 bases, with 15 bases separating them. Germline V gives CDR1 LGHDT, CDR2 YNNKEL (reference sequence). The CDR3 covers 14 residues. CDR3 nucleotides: TGTGCCAGCAGCCTCGGAGGGGGGGAGGATGAGCAGTTCTTC. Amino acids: CASSLGGGEDEQFF.

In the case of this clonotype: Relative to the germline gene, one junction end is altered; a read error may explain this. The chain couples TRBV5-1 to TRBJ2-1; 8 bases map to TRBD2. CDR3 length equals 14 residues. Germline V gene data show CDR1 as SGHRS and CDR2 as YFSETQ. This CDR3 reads CASESGGAYNEQFF. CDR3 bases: TGCGCCAGCGAAAGCGGGGGAGCCTACAATGAGCAGTTCTTT.

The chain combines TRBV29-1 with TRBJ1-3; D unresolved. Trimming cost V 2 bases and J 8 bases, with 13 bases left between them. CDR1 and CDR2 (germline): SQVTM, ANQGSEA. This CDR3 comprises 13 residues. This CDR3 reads CSVELRVRDTIYF. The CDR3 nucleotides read TGCAGCGTTGAATTGAGAGTGAGGGACACCATATATTTT.

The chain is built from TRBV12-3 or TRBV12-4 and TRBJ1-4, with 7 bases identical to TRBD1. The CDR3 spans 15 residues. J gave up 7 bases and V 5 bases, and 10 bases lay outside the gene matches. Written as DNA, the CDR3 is TGTGCCAGCAGTGCCGGAGGGGGCCGACGTGAAAAACTGTTTTTT. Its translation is CASSAGGGRREKLFF.

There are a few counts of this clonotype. CDR3 in DNA: TGCGCCAGCAGCTTGGTTGGGGCCGAGCAGTACTTC. This gives the protein CASSLVGAEQYF. The gene calls are TRBV5-1 and TRBJ2-7; possible D gene TRBD1, 5 bases. In germline, CDR1 is SGHRS, CDR2 YFSETQ. The V end was cut by 0 bases, the J end by 6 bases, with 7 bases between. This CDR3 is built from 12 residues.